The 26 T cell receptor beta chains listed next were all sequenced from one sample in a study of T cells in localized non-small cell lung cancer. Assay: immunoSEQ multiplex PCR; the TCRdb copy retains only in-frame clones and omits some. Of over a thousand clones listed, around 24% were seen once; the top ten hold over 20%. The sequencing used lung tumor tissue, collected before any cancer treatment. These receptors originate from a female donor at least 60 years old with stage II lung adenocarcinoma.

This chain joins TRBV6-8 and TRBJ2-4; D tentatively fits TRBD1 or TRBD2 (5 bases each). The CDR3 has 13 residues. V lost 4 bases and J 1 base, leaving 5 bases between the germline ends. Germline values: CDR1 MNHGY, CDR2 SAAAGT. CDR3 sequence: CASSWGAKNIQYF. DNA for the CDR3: TGTGCCAGCAGTTGGGGGGCCAAAAACATTCAGTACTTC.

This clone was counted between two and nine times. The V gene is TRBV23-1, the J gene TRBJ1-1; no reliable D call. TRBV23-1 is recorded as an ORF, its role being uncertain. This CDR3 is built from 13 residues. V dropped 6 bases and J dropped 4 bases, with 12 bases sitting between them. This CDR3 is CASSLLEFTEAFF. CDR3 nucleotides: TGCGCCAGCAGCTTGTTGGAGTTCACTGAAGCTTTCTTT.

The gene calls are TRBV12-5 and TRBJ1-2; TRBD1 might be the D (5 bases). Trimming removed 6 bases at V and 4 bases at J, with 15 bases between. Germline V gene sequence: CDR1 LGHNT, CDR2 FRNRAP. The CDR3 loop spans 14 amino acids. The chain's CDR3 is CASGRWDGPYGYTF. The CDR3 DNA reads TGTGCTAGTGGCCGTTGGGACGGCCCCTATGGCTACACCTTC.

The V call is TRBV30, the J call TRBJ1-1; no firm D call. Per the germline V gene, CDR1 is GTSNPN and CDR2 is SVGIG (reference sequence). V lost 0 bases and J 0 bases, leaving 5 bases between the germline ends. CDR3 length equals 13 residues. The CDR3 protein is CAWSVGLNTEAFF. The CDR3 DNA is TGTGCCTGGAGTGTCGGACTGAACACTGAAGCTTTCTTT.

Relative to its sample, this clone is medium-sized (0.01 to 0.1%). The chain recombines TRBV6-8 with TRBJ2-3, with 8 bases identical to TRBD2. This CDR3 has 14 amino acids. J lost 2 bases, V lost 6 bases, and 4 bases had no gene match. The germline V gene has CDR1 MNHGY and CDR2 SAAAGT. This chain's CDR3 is CASRTSGSTDTQYF. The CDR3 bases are TGTGCCAGCAGAACTAGCGGCTCCACAGATACGCAGTATTTT.

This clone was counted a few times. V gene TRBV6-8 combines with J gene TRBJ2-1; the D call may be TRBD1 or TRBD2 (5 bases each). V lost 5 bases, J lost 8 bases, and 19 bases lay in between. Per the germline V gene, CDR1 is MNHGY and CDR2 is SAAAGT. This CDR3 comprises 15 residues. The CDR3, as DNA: TGTGCCAGCAGTGCCCGGGACGAGGGTGTCTATGAGCAGTTCTTC. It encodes CASSARDEGVYEQFF.

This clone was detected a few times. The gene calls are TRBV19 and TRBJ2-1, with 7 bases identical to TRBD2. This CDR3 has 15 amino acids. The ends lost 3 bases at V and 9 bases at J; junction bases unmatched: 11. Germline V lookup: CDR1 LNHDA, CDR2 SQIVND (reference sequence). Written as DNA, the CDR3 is TGTGCCAGTAGTATGGGAGTGGGAGGGCCAATTGAGCAGTTCTTC. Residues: CASSMGVGGPIEQFF.

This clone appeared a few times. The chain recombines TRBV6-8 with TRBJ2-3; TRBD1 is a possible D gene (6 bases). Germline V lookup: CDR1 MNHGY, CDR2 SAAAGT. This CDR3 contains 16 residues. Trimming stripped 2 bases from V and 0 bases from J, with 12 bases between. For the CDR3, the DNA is TGTGCCAGCAGTTACCAGACAGGAACTAGCACAGATACGCAGTATTTT. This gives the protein CASSYQTGTSTDTQYF.

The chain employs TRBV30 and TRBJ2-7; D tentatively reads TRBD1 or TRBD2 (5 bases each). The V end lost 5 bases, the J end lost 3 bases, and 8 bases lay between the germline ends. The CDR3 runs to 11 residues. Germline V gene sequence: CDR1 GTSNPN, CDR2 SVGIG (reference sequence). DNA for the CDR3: TGTGCCTGGGCGAGGGGCTACGAGCAGTACTTC. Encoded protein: CAWARGYEQYF.

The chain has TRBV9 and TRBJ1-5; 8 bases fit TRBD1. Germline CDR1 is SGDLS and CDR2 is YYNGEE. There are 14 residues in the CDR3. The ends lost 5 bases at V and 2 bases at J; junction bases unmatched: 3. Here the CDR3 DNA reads TGTGCCAGCAGTGAGGACAGGGGCAATCAGCCCCAGCATTTT. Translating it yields CASSEDRGNQPQHF.

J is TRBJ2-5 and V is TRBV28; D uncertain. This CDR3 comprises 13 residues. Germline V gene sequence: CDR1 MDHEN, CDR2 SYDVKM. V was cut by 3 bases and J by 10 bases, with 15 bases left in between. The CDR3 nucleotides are TGTGCCAGCAGTTTGCCGGGTTTTGGGTTCCAGTACTTC. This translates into CASSLPGFGFQYF. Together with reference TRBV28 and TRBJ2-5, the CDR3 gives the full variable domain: DVKVTQSSRYLVKRTGEKVFLECVQDMDHENMFWYRQDPGLGLRLIYFSYDVKMKEKGDIPEGYSVSREKKERFSLILESASTNQTSMYLCASSLPGFGFQYFGPGTRLLVL.

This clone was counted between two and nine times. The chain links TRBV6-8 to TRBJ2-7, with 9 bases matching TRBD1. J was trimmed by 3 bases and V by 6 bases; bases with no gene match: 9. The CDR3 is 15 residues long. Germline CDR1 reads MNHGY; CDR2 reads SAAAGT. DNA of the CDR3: TGTGCCAGCAGAGGACAGGGGAATCTAGTCTACGAGCAGTACTTC. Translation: CASRGQGNLVYEQYF.

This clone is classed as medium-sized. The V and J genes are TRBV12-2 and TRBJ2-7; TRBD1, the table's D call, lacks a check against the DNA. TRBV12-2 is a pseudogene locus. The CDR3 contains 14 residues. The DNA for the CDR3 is TGTGCCGGACAGGGAAAGGAGTTGGTCCACGAGCAGTACTTC. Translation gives CAGQGKELVHEQYF.

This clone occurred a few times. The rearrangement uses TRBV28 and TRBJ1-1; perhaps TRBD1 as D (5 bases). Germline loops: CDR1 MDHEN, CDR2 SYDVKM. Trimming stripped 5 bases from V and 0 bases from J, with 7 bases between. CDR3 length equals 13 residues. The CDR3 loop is CASSIQVNTEAFF. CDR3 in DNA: TGTGCCAGCAGTATACAGGTGAACACTGAAGCTTTCTTT. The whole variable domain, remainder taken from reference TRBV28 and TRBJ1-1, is DVKVTQSSRYLVKRTGEKVFLECVQDMDHENMFWYRQDPGLGLRLIYFSYDVKMKEKGDIPEGYSVSREKKERFSLILESASTNQTSMYLCASSIQVNTEAFFGQGTRLTVV.

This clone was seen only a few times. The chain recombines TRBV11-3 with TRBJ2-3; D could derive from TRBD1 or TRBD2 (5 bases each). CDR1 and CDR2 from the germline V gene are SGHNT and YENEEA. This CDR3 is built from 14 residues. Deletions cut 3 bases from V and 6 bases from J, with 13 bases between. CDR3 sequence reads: CASSLEAGQDTQYF. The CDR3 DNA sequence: TGTGCCAGCAGCTTGGAGGCAGGGCAGGATACGCAGTATTTT.

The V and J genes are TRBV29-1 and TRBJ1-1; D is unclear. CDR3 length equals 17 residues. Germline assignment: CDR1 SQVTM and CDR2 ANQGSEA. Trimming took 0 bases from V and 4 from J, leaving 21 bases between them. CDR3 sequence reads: CSVEDLPPSGKPTEAFF. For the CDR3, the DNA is TGCAGCGTTGAAGATCTCCCCCCTAGTGGAAAGCCCACTGAAGCTTTCTTT. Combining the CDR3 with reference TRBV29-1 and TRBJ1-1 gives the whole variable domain SAVISQKPSRDICQRGTSLTIQCQVDSQVTMMFWYRQQPGQSLTLIATANQGSEATYESGFVIDKFPISRPNLTFSTLTVSNMSPEDSSIYLCSVEDLPPSGKPTEAFFGQGTRLTVV.

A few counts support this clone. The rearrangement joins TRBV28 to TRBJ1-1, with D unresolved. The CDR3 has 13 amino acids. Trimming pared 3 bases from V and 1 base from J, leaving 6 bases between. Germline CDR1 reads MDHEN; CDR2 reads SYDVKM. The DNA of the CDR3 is TGTGCCAGCAGTTTGTGGAAGAACACTGAAGCTTTCTTT. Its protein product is CASSLWKNTEAFF.

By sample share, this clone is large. The CDR3 spells CASSQFGQDKRAFF. The CDR3 DNA reads TGTGCCAGCAGTCAATTCGGACAGGATAAGCGGGCTTTCTTT. The chain joins TRBV11-3 to TRBJ1-1, with 7 bases identical to TRBD1. After removal of 6 bases from V and 11 bases from J, the junction contained 15 bases not matched to a gene. Germline CDR1 reads SGHNT; CDR2 reads YENEEA. The CDR3 is made up of 14 amino acids.

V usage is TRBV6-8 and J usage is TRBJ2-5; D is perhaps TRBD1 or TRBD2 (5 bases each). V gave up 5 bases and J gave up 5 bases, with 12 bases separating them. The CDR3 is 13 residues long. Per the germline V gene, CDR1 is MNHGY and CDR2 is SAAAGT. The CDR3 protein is CASSRWGFETQYF. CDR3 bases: TGTGCCAGCAGTCGTTGGGGGTTTGAGACCCAGTACTTC.

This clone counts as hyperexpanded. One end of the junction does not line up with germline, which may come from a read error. The CDR3, as DNA: TGTGCTAGCAGCTTAGGGACAGGGGAAGAGACCCAGTACTTC. Protein product: CASSLGTGEETQYF. The V gene is TRBV11-3, the J gene TRBJ2-5; 10 bases are shared with TRBD1. CDR1 and CDR2 (germline): SGHNT, YENEEA. This CDR3 has 14 residues.

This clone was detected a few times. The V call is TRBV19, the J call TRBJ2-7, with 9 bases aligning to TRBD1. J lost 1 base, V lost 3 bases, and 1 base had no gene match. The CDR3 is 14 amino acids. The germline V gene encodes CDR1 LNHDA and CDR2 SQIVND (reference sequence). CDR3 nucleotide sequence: TGTGCCAGTAGTATGGGGACAGGGTCCTACGAGCAGTACTTC. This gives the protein CASSMGTGSYEQYF. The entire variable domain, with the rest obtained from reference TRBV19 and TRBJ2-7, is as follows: DGGITQSPKYLFRKEGQNVTLSCEQNLNHDAMYWYRQDPGQGLRLIYYSQIVNDFQKGDIAEGYSVSREKKESFPLTVTSAQKNPTAFYLCASSMGTGSYEQYFGPGTRLTVT.

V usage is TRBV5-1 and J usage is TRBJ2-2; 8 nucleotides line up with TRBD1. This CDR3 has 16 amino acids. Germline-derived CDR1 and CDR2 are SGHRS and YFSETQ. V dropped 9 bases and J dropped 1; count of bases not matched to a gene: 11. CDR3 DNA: TGCGCCACCCGCCGGACAGGGAGCGGGAACACCGGGGAGCTGTTTTTT. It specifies CATRRTGSGNTGELFF.

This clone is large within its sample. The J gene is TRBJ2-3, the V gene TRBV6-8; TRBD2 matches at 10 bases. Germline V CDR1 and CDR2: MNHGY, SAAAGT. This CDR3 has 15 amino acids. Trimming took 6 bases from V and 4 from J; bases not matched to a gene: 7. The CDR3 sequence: CASSLLAGESDTQYF. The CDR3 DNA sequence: TGTGCCAGCAGCCTTCTAGCGGGGGAGTCAGATACGCAGTATTTT.

CDR3 coding DNA: TGCGCCAGCAGCCAGGCGGGGGGAGTCGGGACAGCCCACACCTATGGCTACACCTTC. As protein: CASSQAGGVGTAHTYGYTF. V and J are TRBV4-1 and TRBJ1-2; 7 nucleotides align to TRBD1. V lost 3 bases to trimming and J lost 4 bases; unmatched junction nucleotides: 20. The CDR3 has 19 residues. The germline V gene encodes CDR1 MGHRA and CDR2 YSYEKL.

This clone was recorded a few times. The CDR3, as DNA: TGTGCCAGCAGCTTAACTCAGGGCCAAGGAGAAAAACTGTTTTTT. It yields the protein CASSLTQGQGEKLFF. This chain connects TRBV11-3 to TRBJ1-4; tentatively, D is TRBD1 (5 bases). There are 15 residues in the CDR3. Germline V gene data show CDR1 as SGHNT and CDR2 as YENEEA. V lost 2 bases and J 8 bases, leaving 15 bases between the germline ends.

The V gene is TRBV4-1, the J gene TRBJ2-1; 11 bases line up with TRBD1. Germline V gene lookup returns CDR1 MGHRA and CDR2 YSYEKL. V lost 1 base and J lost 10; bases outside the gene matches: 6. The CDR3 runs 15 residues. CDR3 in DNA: TGCGCCAGCAGCCAAGCCGGGACAGGGGGTGGGGAGCAGTTCTTC. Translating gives CASSQAGTGGGEQFF.